The present entry profiles one T cell receptor beta chain with its context. The record originates from a study of blood T cell repertoires in COVID-19. The CDR3 has 14 residues. V was pared by 5 bases and J by 2 bases, with 3 bases of the junction left unmatched. From germline, CDR1 is LGHNT and CDR2 FRNRAP. Only in-frame clones appear in the TCRdb table, and some are missing; sequencing was by immunoSEQ multiplex PCR. The sample has 250,000 to 350,000 clones; approximately 88% are singletons. The chain carries TRBV12-5 and TRBJ1-3; 7 bases are shared with TRBD1. The sequenced sample consisted of peripheral blood. The origin of this receptor is a man aged 18 to 30 who had recovered from COVID-19. The CDR3 DNA is TGTGCTAGTGGTCGGACAGGCCCTGGAAACACCATATATTTT. Its protein product is CASGRTGPGNTIYF.